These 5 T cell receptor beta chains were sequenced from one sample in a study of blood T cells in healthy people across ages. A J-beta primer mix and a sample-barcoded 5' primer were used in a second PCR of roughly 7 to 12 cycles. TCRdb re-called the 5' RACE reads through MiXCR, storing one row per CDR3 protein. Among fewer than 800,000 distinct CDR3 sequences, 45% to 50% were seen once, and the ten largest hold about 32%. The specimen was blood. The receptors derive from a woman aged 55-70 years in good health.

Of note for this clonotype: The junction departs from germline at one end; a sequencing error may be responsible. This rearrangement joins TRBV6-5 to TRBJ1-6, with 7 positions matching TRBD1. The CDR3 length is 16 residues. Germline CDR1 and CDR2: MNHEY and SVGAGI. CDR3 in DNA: TGTGCCAGCAGTACCGGGACGACAGGGTGGAATTCATCCCTCCACTTT. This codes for CASSTGTTGWNSSLHF.

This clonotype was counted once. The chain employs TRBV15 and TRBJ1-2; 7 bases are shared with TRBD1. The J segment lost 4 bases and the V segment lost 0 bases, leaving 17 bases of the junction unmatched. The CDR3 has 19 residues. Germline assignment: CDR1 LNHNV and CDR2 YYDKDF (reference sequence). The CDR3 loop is CATSREGGRVPARRYGYTF. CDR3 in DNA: TGTGCCACCAGCAGAGAAGGGGGCAGGGTTCCAGCCCGACGCTATGGCTACACCTTC.

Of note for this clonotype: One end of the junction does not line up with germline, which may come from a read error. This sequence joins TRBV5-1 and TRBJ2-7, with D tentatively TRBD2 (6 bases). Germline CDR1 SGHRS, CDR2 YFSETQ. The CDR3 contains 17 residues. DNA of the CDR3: TGCGCCAGTAGCTCAGGGACTTCGGGATATATATACAATGAGCAGTACTTC. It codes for CASSSGTSGYIYNEQYF.

The CDR3 spells CASSLHGLAGAEQYF. CDR3 in DNA: TGTGCCAGCAGCTTACACGGACTAGCGGGAGCAGAGCAGTACTTC. J is TRBJ2-7 and V is TRBV7-3; 13 bases agree with TRBD2. CDR1 SGHTA and CDR2 FQGTGA come from the germline V gene. The CDR3 is made up of 15 amino acids. Trimming took 2 bases from V and 7 from J; bases not matched to a gene: 5.

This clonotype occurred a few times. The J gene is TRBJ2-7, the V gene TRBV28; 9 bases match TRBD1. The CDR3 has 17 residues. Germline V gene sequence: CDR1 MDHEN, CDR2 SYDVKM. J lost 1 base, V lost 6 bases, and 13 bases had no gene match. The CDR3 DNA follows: TGTGCCAGCAGCTCCCCCGCGGACAGGGGACATTCCTACGAGCAGTACTTC. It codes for CASSSPADRGHSYEQYF.